This TCR beta chain originates from a study of blood T cell repertoires in COVID-19. CDR1 and CDR2 (germline): ENHRY, SYGVKD. V lost 2 bases, J lost 2 bases, and 16 bases lay in between. The CDR3 runs 16 residues. Assay: immunoSEQ multiplex PCR; the TCRdb copy retains only in-frame clones and omits some. The sample yields around 150,000 clones, around 84% seen once. This clone was detected only a few times. The TCR was taken from a woman in her fifties or sixties with acute or convalescent COVID-19. The rearrangement links TRBV10-3 to TRBJ2-7, with a weak D call TRBD1 (6 bases). The material sequenced was peripheral blood. The CDR3 bases are TGTGCCATCAGTGAGGGGGGCAAGGTGGGGACCTACGAGCAGTACTTC. Protein sequence: CAISEGGKVGTYEQYF.